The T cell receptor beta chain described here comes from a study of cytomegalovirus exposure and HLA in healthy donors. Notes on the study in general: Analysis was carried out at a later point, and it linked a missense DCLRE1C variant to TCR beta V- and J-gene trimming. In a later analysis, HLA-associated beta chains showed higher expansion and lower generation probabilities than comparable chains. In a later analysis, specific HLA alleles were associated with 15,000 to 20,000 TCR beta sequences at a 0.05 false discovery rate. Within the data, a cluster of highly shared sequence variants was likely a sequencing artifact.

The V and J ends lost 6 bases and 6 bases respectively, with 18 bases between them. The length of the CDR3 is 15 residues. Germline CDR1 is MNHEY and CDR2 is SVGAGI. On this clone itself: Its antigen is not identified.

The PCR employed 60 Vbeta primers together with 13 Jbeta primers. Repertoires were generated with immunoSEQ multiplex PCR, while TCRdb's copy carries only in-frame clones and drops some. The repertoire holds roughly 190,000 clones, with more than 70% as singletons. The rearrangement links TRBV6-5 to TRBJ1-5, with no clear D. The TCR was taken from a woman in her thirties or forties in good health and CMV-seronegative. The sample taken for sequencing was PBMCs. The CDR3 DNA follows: TGTGCCAGCAGCCGCGGAGGGTTGGTAGGTCAGCCCCAGCATTTT. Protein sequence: CASSRGGLVGQPQHF.